Listed below are T cell receptor beta chains from one sample, sequenced in a study of OX40 agonist ivuxolimab in advanced cancers. Only in-frame clones appear in the TCRdb table, and some are missing; sequencing was by immunoSEQ multiplex PCR. The data hold roughly 70,000 clones, with 75% to 90% observed a single time. Sample: CD4+ or CD8+ T cells sorted from blood, taken in a trial of the OX40 agonist ivuxolimab. These receptors came from an adult with an advanced solid tumor such as melanoma, head and neck, liver or kidney cancer. The CDR3 runs from the conserved cysteine through the conserved F or W. D genes are given only for firm matches. Size is stated for part of the rows, as once, few or many counts, or as a class when the clone is expanded.

>TRBV5-1|TRBD2|NA|TRBJ2-2
CASSFTSGSAGELFF
TGCGCCAGCAGCTTTACTAGCGGGAGCGCCGGGGAGCTGTTTTTT
>TRBV5-4|NA|once|TRBJ2-1
CASSPQGNAYEQFF
TGTGCCAGCAGCCCTCAGGGGAATGCGTATGAGCAGTTCTTC
>TRBV7-9|NA|once|TRBJ1-1
CASSFTGRNTEAFF
TGTGCCAGCAGCTTTACAGGGCGCAACACTGAAGCTTTCTTT
>TRBV11-2|TRBD1|NA|TRBJ1-2
CASSNQGQGLTGGYTF
TGTGCCAGCAGCAACCAGGGACAGGGGTTAACGGGTGGCTACACCTTC
>TRBV5-1|NA|NA|TRBJ2-3
CASQQEGLSTDTQYF
TGCGCCAGCCAGCAAGAGGGGTTGAGCACAGATACGCAGTATTTT
>TRBV11-2|NA|NA|TRBJ2-1
CASSFSGTRSRRQFF
TGTGCCAGCAGCTTCTCCGGGACTCGATCCCGGAGGCAGTTCTTC
>TRBV2|NA|NA|TRBJ2-5
CASSEKQTQYF
TGTGCCAGCAGTGAAAAGCAGACCCAGTACTTC
>TRBV9|NA|NA|TRBJ1-4
CASSVSVRANEKLFF
TGTGCCAGCAGCGTCTCAGTGAGGGCGAATGAAAAACTGTTTTTT
>TRBV6-5|NA|NA|TRBJ2-5
CASSYGRGIQETQYF
TGTGCCAGCAGCTATGGGAGGGGGATCCAAGAGACCCAGTACTTC
>TRBV9|NA|NA|TRBJ2-2
CASAAANTGELFF
TGTGCCAGCGCGGCCGCAAACACCGGGGAGCTGTTTTTT
>TRBV13|NA|NA|TRBJ1-4
CASSLGQTGTNEKLFF
TGTGCCAGCAGCTTAGGTCAGACAGGAACTAATGAAAAACTGTTTTTT
>TRBV5-1|TRBD2|NA|TRBJ2-7
CASSLDIGTMNEQYF
TGCGCCAGCAGCTTGGACATCGGGACTATGAACGAGCAGTACTTC
>TRBV6-5|NA|NA|TRBJ2-5
CASTIGSPQGTQYF
TGTGCCAGCACCATCGGGAGTCCCCAAGGGACCCAGTACTTC
>TRBV5-1|NA|NA|TRBJ1-1
CASSPEGNTEAFF
TGCGCCAGCAGCCCCGAGGGGAACACTGAAGCTTTCTTT
>TRBV28|TRBD1|NA|TRBJ1-5
CASSRLRTGGRQPQHF
TGTGCCAGCAGCCGCCTACGGACAGGGGGTAGGCAGCCCCAGCATTTT
>TRBV28|NA|NA|TRBJ1-5
CASSSVGGANQPQHF
TGTGCCAGCAGTTCGGTCGGAGGGGCCAATCAGCCCCAGCATTTT
>TRBV9|TRBD2|once|TRBJ2-7
CASSVGGGRALGYEQYF
TGTGCCAGCAGCGTAGGAGGCGGGAGGGCCCTCGGGTACGAGCAGTACTTC
>TRBV28|TRBD1|NA|TRBJ1-2
CASTSPSGGHSNYGYTF
TGTGCCAGCACTTCTCCCTCAGGGGGCCACAGCAACTATGGCTACACCTTC
>TRBV27|TRBD2|once|TRBJ2-7
CASSFLVPSGLTYEQYF
TGTGCCAGCAGTTTTCTGGTCCCTAGCGGGCTTACCTACGAGCAGTACTTC
>TRBV28|NA|NA|TRBJ1-1
CASSLGGLDTEAFF
TGTGCCAGCAGTTTGGGGGGGCTGGACACTGAAGCTTTCTTT
>TRBV5-1|NA|NA|TRBJ1-4
CASSLTNEKLFF
TGCGCCAGCAGCCTAACTAATGAAAAACTGTTTTTT
>TRBV5-1|TRBD2|NA|TRBJ2-5
CASSLGGTSQETQYF
TGCGCCAGCAGCTTAGGGGGGACTAGCCAAGAGACCCAGTACTTC
>TRBV30|NA|NA|TRBJ2-7
CAWSPPGTWEQYF
TGTGCCTGGAGTCCCCCGGGTACGTGGGAGCAGTACTTC
>TRBV19|NA|NA|TRBJ1-3
CASSIGDFGNTIYF
TGTGCCAGTAGTATCGGGGATTTTGGAAACACCATATATTTT
>TRBV6-5|NA|NA|TRBJ1-2
CASTRGQSPSDGYTF
TGTGCCAGCACCCGAGGACAGTCGCCGTCCGATGGCTACACCTTC
>TRBV9|NA|NA|TRBJ2-3
CASSVDPEDTQYF
TGTGCCAGCAGCGTAGACCCGGAAGATACGCAGTATTTT
>TRBV29-1|NA|NA|TRBJ2-2
CSVPGSAPNGELFF
TGCAGCGTCCCAGGGAGTGCACCAAACGGGGAGCTGTTTTTT